The sequence of this T cell receptor beta chain was determined in a study of T cell repertoires in cytomegalovirus infection. From the reads, TCRdb called clonotypes with MiXCR, one entry per CDR3 protein. The sample carries 110,000 to 150,000 distinct CDR3 sequences, 32% recorded once. CDR3 length equals 12 residues. Germline V CDR1 and CDR2: SEHNR, FQNEAQ (reference sequence). With 6 bases removed from V and 7 bases from J, the gap between germline ends came to 9 bases. About this clonotype itself: The antigen remains undetermined.

This chain connects TRBV7-9 to TRBJ2-2; D remains unclear. The sequence was collected from a human donor in good health (CMV status not recorded). Some clones in this sample may be carry-over from other donors' samples. The sample consisted of CD8+ T cells from cultured PBMCs, taken from culture after CMV antigen stimulation. CDR3 coding DNA: TGTGCCAGCAGGACGCTAATCGGGGAGCTGTTTTTT. Protein product: CASRTLIGELFF.